This paragraph covers one T cell receptor beta chain sequence. The antigen remains unidentified. As to treatment: 15 to 20 received Ad26.COV2.S at low or high dose, single or two shots; several received placebo; per-sample allocation not given. Collection of the samples took place on day 63 after the first injection of vaccine or placebo. Donor was an adult aged 18-55 years in Boston. CDR1 SGHTA and CDR2 FQGNSA come from the germline V gene. The CDR3 loop spans 14 amino acids. V lost 1 base to trimming and J lost 3 bases, with 9 bases between them. The assay was immunoSEQ multiplex PCR, and TCRdb's table has in-frame clones only and misses some. The sample contains hundreds of thousands of clones, 80% to 90% of which appear only once. This record belongs to a study of Ad26.COV2.S vaccination and SARS-CoV-2 variants. Study-wide background: Participant was drawn from the COV1001 Ad26.COV2.S trial arm. Participants got Ad26.COV2.S intramuscularly, once or twice 56 days apart. General study points: It was reported that spike-specific CD8+ and CD4+ T cell responses were substantially broad after vaccination.

The chain carries TRBV7-2 and TRBJ1-2; D is unresolved. This TCR derives from a person between 18 and 65 years old who received the Ad26.COV2.S COVID-19 vaccine or a placebo. Here the sequenced sample was peripheral blood, taken in a trial of Ad26.COV2.S vaccine versus placebo. The CDR3 nucleotides are TGTGCCAGCAGCTTAGAGTTTACAGACTATGGCTACACCTTC. Translated, it gives CASSLEFTDYGYTF.